The 6 T cell receptor beta chains in this list originate from one sample, sequenced in a study of regulatory T cells in long-lasting Graves disease. CDR3 regions were amplified by Arm-PCR using iRepertoire HTBI primers to build TCR beta libraries. MiXCR, run by TCRdb on the multiplex PCR reads, gives a single entry per CDR3 protein. The data contain 400,000 to 500,000 distinct CDR3 sequences, 16% of them singletons. As for time point: newly diagnosed GD, antithyroid drugs for less than 3 months. Isolated PBMC RNA provided the starting material for the TCR library. Separately, the same data were catalogued under a study of T cells in Graves' hyperthyroidism and ophthalmopathy.

The sequencing here drew on peripheral blood mononuclear cells (PBMCs), taken at new diagnosis, from a patient treated with antithyroid drugs. The receptors come from a woman aged 18-29 years with Graves disease.

This clonotype was seen repeatedly, ten times or more. The chain uses TRBV28 and TRBJ1-2; the D is unclear. The ends were cut back, 3 bases at V and 2 bases at J, with 7 bases in the middle. The germline V gene has CDR1 MDHEN and CDR2 SYDVKM. The CDR3 is 13 residues long. The CDR3, as DNA: TGTGCCAGCAGTTTTTCAGCGAACTATGGCTACACCTTC. Encoded protein: CASSFSANYGYTF.

There are a few counts of this clonotype. The chain links TRBV7-2 to TRBJ2-6; no clear D gene. Trimming removed 9 bases at V and 1 base at J, with 10 bases between. Looked up from germline, CDR1 is SGHTA and CDR2 is FQGNSA. This CDR3 contains 14 residues. The CDR3 sequence: CARDAASGANVLTF. CDR3 sequence (DNA): TGTGCCAGGGACGCGGCTTCTGGGGCCAACGTCCTGACTTTC.

This clonotype has only a few counts. The V call is TRBV7-9, the J call TRBJ1-5; 9 nucleotides line up with TRBD1. There are 19 residues in the CDR3. The V gene end was trimmed by 1 base and the J gene end by 6 bases; junction bases not matched to a gene: 16. In germline, CDR1 is SEHNR, CDR2 FQNEAQ (reference sequence). CDR3 coding DNA: TGTGCCAGCAGCTTAGTCGCGACAGGGGGATTGGTTTCTAGTCAGCCCCAGCATTTT. Residues: CASSLVATGGLVSSQPQHF.

The sample holds a few counts of this clonotype. The chain combines TRBV20-1 with TRBJ2-7; 14 bases line up with TRBD2. Losses at the gene ends were 1 base for V and 7 bases for J; bases not matched to a gene: 6. This CDR3 region has 15 residues. Germline loops: CDR1 DFQATT, CDR2 SNEGSKA (reference sequence). The CDR3 nucleotides are TGCAGTGCTAGAGGACTAGCGGGAGGGGATTTGGAGCAGTACTTC. Its protein is CSARGLAGGDLEQYF.

At least ten counts were recorded for this clonotype. The CDR3 loop reads CASSSEGTAGREQYF. As DNA, the CDR3 is TGTGCCAGCAGTTCAGAAGGGACGGCTGGGCGGGAGCAGTACTTC. The chain combines TRBV7-9 with TRBJ2-7, with D perhaps given as TRBD1 or TRBD2 (5 bases each). CDR3 length: 15 residues. Trimming shortened V by 6 bases and J by 7 bases, and 22 bases separated the two germline ends. Per the germline V gene, CDR1 is SEHNR and CDR2 is FQNEAQ (reference sequence).

CDR3 residues: CASSQDGPGEGADYGYTF. CDR3 bases: TGCGCCAGCAGCCAAGATGGTCCGGGGGAGGGGGCGGACTATGGCTACACCTTC. This rearrangement joins TRBV4-3 to TRBJ1-2; TRBD1 matches 7 bases. The CDR3 length is 18 residues. From germline, CDR1 is LGHNA and CDR2 YSLEER. J lost 3 bases, V lost 0 bases, and 13 bases had no gene match.